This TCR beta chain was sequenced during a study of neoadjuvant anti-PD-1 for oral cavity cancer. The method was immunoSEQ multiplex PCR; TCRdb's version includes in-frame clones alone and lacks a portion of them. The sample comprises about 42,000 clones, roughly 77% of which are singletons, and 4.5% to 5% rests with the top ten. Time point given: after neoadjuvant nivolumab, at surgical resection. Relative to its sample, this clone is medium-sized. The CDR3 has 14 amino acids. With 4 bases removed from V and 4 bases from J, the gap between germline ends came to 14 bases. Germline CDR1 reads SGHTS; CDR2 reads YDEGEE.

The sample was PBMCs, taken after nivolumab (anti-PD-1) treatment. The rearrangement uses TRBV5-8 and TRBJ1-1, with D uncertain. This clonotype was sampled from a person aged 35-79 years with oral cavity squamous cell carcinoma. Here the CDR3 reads CASSPELRLTEAFF. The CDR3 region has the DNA TGTGCCAGCAGCCCTGAATTGCGGCTCACTGAAGCTTTCTTT.